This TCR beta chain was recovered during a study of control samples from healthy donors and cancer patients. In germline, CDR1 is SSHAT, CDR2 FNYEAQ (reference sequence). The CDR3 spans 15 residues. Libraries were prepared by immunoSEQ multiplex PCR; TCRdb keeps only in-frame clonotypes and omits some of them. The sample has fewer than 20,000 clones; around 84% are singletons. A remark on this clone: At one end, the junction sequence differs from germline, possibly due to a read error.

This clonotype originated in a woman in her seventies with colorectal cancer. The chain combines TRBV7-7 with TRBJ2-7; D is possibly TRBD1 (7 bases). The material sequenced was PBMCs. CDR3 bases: TGTGCTAGCAGCTTAGCGGCAGGGGGCTCCTACGAGCAGTACTTC. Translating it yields CASSLAAGGSYEQYF. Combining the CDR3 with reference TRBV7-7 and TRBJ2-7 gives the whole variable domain GAGVSQSPRYKVTKRGQDVTLRCDPISSHATLYWYQQALGQGPEFLTYFNYEAQPDKSGLPSDRFSAERPEGSISTLTIQRTEQRDSAMYRCASSLAAGGSYEQYFGPGTRLTVT.